The 22 T cell receptor beta chains listed next were all sequenced from one sample in a study of sequential checkpoint blockade in melanoma. The method was immunoSEQ multiplex PCR; TCRdb's version includes in-frame clones alone and lacks a portion of them. The sample contains approximately 11,000 clones, approximately 80% of which appear only once. Indicated treatment: randomized to nivolumab then ipilimumab (arm A) or the reverse (arm B). Material: CD8+ T cells sorted from blood (inferred from file names), obtained from a patient given nivolumab and ipilimumab in sequence. The receptor source for this set is a human donor with melanoma.

The genes are TRBV6-5 and TRBJ2-7; possibly TRBD1 for D (5 bases). Looked up from germline, CDR1 is MNHEY and CDR2 is SVGAGI. V was cut by 0 bases and J by 4 bases, with 13 bases left in between. CDR3 length: 15 residues. DNA of the CDR3: TGTGCCAGCAGTTACTCGCAGGGAAGGTTTTACGAGCAGTACTTC. It is translated as CASSYSQGRFYEQYF.

The chain couples TRBV7-2 to TRBJ2-7, with TRBD2 identical over 12 bases. The germline V gene has CDR1 SGHTA and CDR2 FQGNSA. This CDR3 has 16 amino acids. J gave up 0 bases and V 6 bases, and 6 bases lay outside the gene matches. CDR3 DNA sequence: TGTGCCAGCAGAACGACTAGCGGGGGATTCTCCTACGAGCAGTACTTC. It specifies CASRTTSGGFSYEQYF.

This clone was counted only a few times. The chain employs TRBV4-1 and TRBJ2-2; TRBD1 is a possible D gene (5 bases). Germline V gives CDR1 MGHRA, CDR2 YSYEKL. The CDR3 extends over 16 amino acids. V shed 2 bases and J shed 4 bases, with 14 bases lying between them. CDR3 sequence (DNA): TGCGCCAGCAGCCAATGGGGCCTCGGTGGCACCGGGGAGCTGTTTTTT. Translating gives CASSQWGLGGTGELFF.

This sequence joins TRBV6-1 and TRBJ1-5; tentatively, D is TRBD1 (6 bases). The CDR3 has 16 residues. The germline V gene has CDR1 MNHNS and CDR2 SASEGT. The V end lost 6 bases, the J end lost 0 bases, and 15 bases lay between the germline ends. In DNA form, the CDR3 reads TGTGCCAGCAGGGAAAGGGGGTCCTTTAGCAATCAGCCCCAGCATTTT. This sequence encodes CASRERGSFSNQPQHF.

The chain recombines TRBV29-1 with TRBJ1-1; D perhaps matches TRBD1 (6 bases). Trimming stripped 0 bases from V and 1 base from J, with 33 bases between. The CDR3 is 22 residues long. CDR1 is SQVTM and CDR2 is ANQGSEA in the germline V gene. Here the CDR3 DNA reads TGCAGCGTTGAAGAAGGCTTTACTTTCGATGCTCAGCGGGGGCCAAAGAACACTGAAGCTTTCTTT. As protein: CSVEEGFTFDAQRGPKNTEAFF.

V is TRBV6-5 and J is TRBJ1-4, with TRBD1 matching over 7 bases. V lost 6 bases, J lost 13 bases, and 8 bases stayed unmatched. Germline CDR1 and CDR2: MNHEY and SVGAGI. The CDR3 loop spans 12 amino acids. The CDR3 protein is CASSPGTGVLFF. For the CDR3, the DNA is TGTGCCAGCAGCCCAGGAACAGGGGTACTGTTTTTT.

The CDR3 loop is CASTSRDTRSGEKLFF. CDR3 bases: TGTGCCAGTACCTCCCGGGACACCAGAAGCGGTGAAAAACTGTTTTTT. The chain links TRBV19 to TRBJ1-4; D might be TRBD1 (6 bases). The CDR3 is 16 amino acids. V was cut by 7 bases and J by 7 bases, with 22 bases left in between. Germline lookup yields CDR1 LNHDA and CDR2 SQIVND (reference sequence).

In nucleotides, the CDR3 is TGTGCCAGCAGCTCGCGGGACAGGGCGGTTGACGAGCAGTACTTC. Translating gives CASSSRDRAVDEQYF. The chain combines TRBV7-9 with TRBJ2-7; 9 bases align to TRBD1. V dropped 4 bases and J dropped 5; count of bases not matched to a gene: 9. The CDR3 extends over 15 amino acids. Per the germline V gene, CDR1 is SEHNR and CDR2 is FQNEAQ (reference sequence).

The chain uses TRBV19 and TRBJ1-2; 7 bases are shared with TRBD1. The CDR3 runs to 15 residues. V dropped 5 bases and J dropped 2; count of bases not matched to a gene: 8. Germline CDR1 and CDR2: LNHDA and SQIVND (reference sequence). The CDR3: CASSGHGTENYGYTF. As DNA, the CDR3 is TGTGCCAGTAGTGGACACGGGACAGAAAACTATGGCTACACCTTC. Together with reference TRBV19 and TRBJ1-2, the CDR3 gives the full variable domain: DGGITQSPKYLFRKEGQNVTLSCEQNLNHDAMYWYRQDPGQGLRLIYYSQIVNDFQKGDIAEGYSVSREKKESFPLTVTSAQKNPTAFYLCASSGHGTENYGYTFGSGTRLTVV.

The chain joins TRBV4-3 to TRBJ2-7; unclear D gene. The germline gives CDR1 LGHNA, CDR2 YSLEER. This CDR3 is 14 amino acids long. The V end lost 0 bases, the J end lost 2 bases, and 8 bases lay between the germline ends. The CDR3 region has the DNA TGCGCCAGCAGCCAAGATAGCTCGACCTACGAGCAGTACTTC. Translation: CASSQDSSTYEQYF.

The V gene is TRBV4-3, the J gene TRBJ2-7, with D perhaps matching TRBD1 (5 bases). This CDR3 is 13 amino acids long. V was trimmed by 3 bases and J by 3 bases, leaving 9 bases between them. CDR1 is LGHNA, CDR2 YSLEER, per germline. CDR3 sequence: CASSQVQGYEQYF. For the CDR3, the DNA is TGCGCCAGCAGCCAGGTCCAGGGCTACGAGCAGTACTTC.

A note on this clone: The junction does not match germline at one end; this may be a read error. Additional DNA sequences in this sample encode the identical CDR3. The CDR3 protein is CASSQELSDRDEQYF. In nucleotides, the CDR3 is TGCGCCAGCAGCCAAGAACTTTCGGACAGGGACGAGCAGTACTTC. The chain carries TRBV14 and TRBJ2-7; 8 positions agree with TRBD1. Germline lookup yields CDR1 SGHDN and CDR2 FVKESK. The CDR3 sequence is 15 residues long.

V usage is TRBV11-3 and J usage is TRBJ1-5; D call uncertain. The CDR3 runs 13 residues. The V end lost 5 bases, the J end lost 5 bases, and 10 bases lay between the germline ends. Germline CDR1 and CDR2: SGHNT and YENEEA. The CDR3 spells CASSLQDYQPQHF. The CDR3 DNA follows: TGTGCCAGCAGCCTTCAGGACTATCAGCCCCAGCATTTT.

This clone was counted once. The chain couples TRBV4-1 to TRBJ2-7; D remains ambiguous. Germline CDR1 MGHRA, CDR2 YSYEKL. The CDR3 is 15 residues long. Between the trimmed V and J ends, which lost 0 bases and 2 bases, there was a span of 11 bases. The CDR3 protein is CASSQDSRTTYEQYF. CDR3 in DNA: TGCGCCAGCAGCCAAGATTCGCGCACGACCTACGAGCAGTACTTC.

This rearrangement joins TRBV5-6 to TRBJ1-3; the match to TRBD1 covers 11 bases. This CDR3 is 16 amino acids long. Germline V gene data show CDR1 as SGHDT and CDR2 as YYEEEE. J was trimmed by 4 bases and V by 4 bases; bases with no gene match: 7. Written as DNA, the CDR3 is TGTGCCAGCAGCACCGGACAGGGGGCGGAAGGAAACACCATATATTTT. Protein sequence: CASSTGQGAEGNTIYF.

V and J are TRBV28 and TRBJ1-1; 9 positions agree with TRBD1. J gave up 4 bases and V 2 bases, and 14 bases lay outside the gene matches. The CDR3 extends over 18 amino acids. CDR1 and CDR2 from the germline V gene are MDHEN and SYDVKM. CDR3 sequence reads: CASSLPRPGTGQGTEAFF. CDR3 coding DNA: TGTGCCAGCAGTTTACCACGTCCCGGGACAGGGCAGGGCACTGAAGCTTTCTTT.

The chain has TRBV4-3 and TRBJ2-7, with a tentative D call TRBD1 (6 bases). V lost 3 bases and J 3 bases, leaving 12 bases between the germline ends. This CDR3 is built from 14 residues. CDR1 is LGHNA and CDR2 is YSLEER in the germline V gene. CDR3 sequence (DNA): TGCGCCAGCAGCCACTCTAGGGGGAACTACGAGCAGTACTTC. The encoded protein is CASSHSRGNYEQYF.

This chain uses TRBV4-1 with TRBJ2-7; weak D call: TRBD1 (6 bases). Trimming took off 0 bases at V and 3 bases at J, with 6 bases between the two ends. The CDR3 spans 13 residues. From germline, CDR1 is MGHRA and CDR2 YSYEKL. The CDR3 here is CASSQEDSYEQYF. In DNA, the CDR3 is TGCGCCAGCAGCCAAGAGGACAGCTACGAGCAGTACTTC.

The chain recombines TRBV5-1 with TRBJ2-7, with 9 bases matching TRBD1. The junction had 4 bases not matched to a gene; V was cut back by 2 bases and J by 4 bases. CDR3 length: 14 amino acids. Germline assignment: CDR1 SGHRS and CDR2 YFSETQ. Here the CDR3 DNA reads TGCGCCAGCAGCTTAGGGACAGGGCTATACGAGCAGTACTTC. It encodes CASSLGTGLYEQYF.

CDR3 nucleotide sequence: TGTGCCAGCAGCCTCGACGGAGGGACCTTCTACGAGCAGTACTTC. Translating it yields CASSLDGGTFYEQYF. The gene calls are TRBV27 and TRBJ2-7, with D possibly matching TRBD2 (6 bases). The V and J ends lost 6 bases and 3 bases respectively, with 18 bases between them. The CDR3 spans 15 residues. Germline V gives CDR1 MNHEY, CDR2 SMNVEV (reference sequence).

The rearrangement links TRBV7-2 to TRBJ2-7; 8 bases are shared with TRBD1. The ends lost 5 bases at V and 4 bases at J; junction bases unmatched: 7. Germline CDR1 is SGHTA and CDR2 is FQGNSA. The CDR3 sequence is 14 residues long. The CDR3 sequence is CASSIGQGGYEQYF. DNA of the CDR3: TGTGCCAGCAGCATAGGACAGGGTGGGTACGAGCAGTACTTC. The whole variable domain, remainder taken from reference TRBV7-2 and TRBJ2-7, is GAGVSQSPSNKVTEKGKDVELRCDPISGHTALYWYRQSLGQGLEFLIYFQGNSAPDKSGLPSDRFSAERTGGSVSTLTIQRTQQEDSAVYLCASSIGQGGYEQYFGPGTRLTVT.

The V gene is TRBV5-4, the J gene TRBJ1-5; TRBD1 aligns across 9 bases. Germline CDR1 is SGHNT and CDR2 is YYREEE (reference sequence). Trimming at V came to 4 bases and at J to 6 bases, leaving 8 bases not matched to a gene. This CDR3 spans 15 amino acids. The CDR3 is CASSPGTGMGQPQHF. The DNA of the CDR3 is TGTGCCAGCAGCCCCGGGACAGGGATGGGTCAGCCCCAGCATTTT.